This entry lists 15 T cell receptor beta chains sequenced from one sample in a study of tumor and adjacent non-tumor tissue in lung cancer. RNA was extracted from bulk tissue without any cell sorting. Three rounds of nested PCR, following a modified ARM-PCR protocol, produced the TCRbeta library. Via MiXCR, TCRdb re-called the multiplex PCR reads, giving one row per CDR3 protein. Of approximately 71,000 distinct CDR3 sequences detected, roughly 60% appear once; the ten largest clones hold 20% to 25%. The source material was lung tumor tissue. These receptors were collected from a man in his fifties with non-small cell lung cancer.

In its sample, this clonotype was seen a few times. The V call is TRBV21-1, the J call TRBJ1-5. TRBV21-1 is annotated as a pseudogene. The CDR3 runs to 13 residues. The CDR3 DNA reads as TGTGCCAGACCTGCAGCGCGTAATCAGCCCCAGCATTTT. Translation: CARPAARNQPQHF.

The chain employs TRBV13 and TRBJ1-2; D gene uncertain. Germline V gene sequence: CDR1 PRHDT, CDR2 FYEKMQ (reference sequence). The length of the CDR3 is 16 residues. V shed 0 bases and J shed 4 bases, with 15 bases lying between them. The CDR3 sequence: CASSLGAVARLYGYTF. The CDR3 coding sequence is TGTGCCAGCAGCTTAGGAGCAGTGGCCCGTCTCTATGGCTACACCTTC.

Comments on this clonotype: A much larger clone sits a single nucleotide away, making a read error possible. The chain couples TRBV6-6 to TRBJ2-5, with no clear D. Germline values: CDR1 MNHNY, CDR2 SVGAGI (reference sequence). The CDR3 sequence is 11 residues long. This CDR3 reads CVSSEQETQYF. CDR3 in DNA: TGTGTCAGCAGTGAACAAGAGACCCAGTACTTC.

On this clonotype itself: Germline is not matched at one junction end, which may reflect a read error. The chain links TRBV6-1 to TRBJ2-2; TRBD2 matches at 8 bases. Germline assignment: CDR1 MNHNS and CDR2 SASEGT. The CDR3 sequence is 18 residues long. CDR3 sequence (DNA): TGTGCCAACAGTGAAGCGAGGACTATCGGGGGGGCAACCGGGGAGCTGTTTTTT. This codes for CANSEARTIGGATGELFF.

Note on this clonotype: With a far larger clone one base away, a read error is the likely cause. The chain couples TRBV5-1 to TRBJ2-5; D unclear. Per the germline V gene, CDR1 is SGHRS and CDR2 is YFSETQ. The CDR3 spans 13 residues. In DNA, the CDR3 is TGCGCCAGCAGCTTGGGTAGACAAGAGACCAAGTACTTC. Translation gives CASSLGRQETKYF.

With respect to this clonotype: Relative to the germline gene, one junction end is altered; a read error may explain this. The rearrangement uses TRBV29-1 and TRBJ2-6; D gene unclear. CDR3 size: 14 residues. CDR1 is SQVTM and CDR2 is ANQGSEA in the germline V gene. CDR3 loop: CCVIELGGANVLTF. The DNA for the CDR3 is TGCTGCGTTATAGAGCTCGGGGGGGCCAACGTCCTGACTTTC.

Concerning this clonotype: This may be a read error, as it is one base from a much larger clone. The J gene is TRBJ2-1, the V gene TRBV5-1; no definite D call. This CDR3 has 13 residues. V was cut by 9 bases and J by 6 bases, with 16 bases left in between. Germline assignment: CDR1 SGHRS and CDR2 YFSETQ. DNA of the CDR3: TGCGCCACTGCCCCAGGTAGAGGCAATGAGCAGTTCTTC. Protein: CATAPGRGNEQFF.

In its sample, this clonotype was seen a few times. The CDR3 sequence: CSASRASVRGANVLTF. CDR3 sequence (DNA): TGCAGTGCTAGCCGGGCTAGTGTCCGGGGGGCCAACGTCCTGACTTTC. The V call is TRBV20-1, the J call TRBJ2-6; D not certain. Germline assignment: CDR1 DFQATT and CDR2 SNEGSKA (reference sequence). V lost 3 bases, J lost 4 bases, and 16 bases lay in between. CDR3 length: 16 residues.

About this clonotype: Sequence at one end of the junction differs from germline and may be a read error. The V call is TRBV6-4, the J call TRBJ2-1, with D unresolved. The length of the CDR3 is 15 residues. The V gene's germline CDR1 is MRHNA and CDR2 SNTAGT. CDR3 in DNA: TGTGCCAGCTGTGATCATCCCGTGGGCTACAATGAGCAGTTCTTC. This gives the protein CASCDHPVGYNEQFF.

As to this clonotype: A read error may account for a junction end that differs from germline. The chain employs TRBV12-3 or TRBV12-4 and TRBJ2-1, with D perhaps TRBD2 (5 bases). This CDR3 contains 15 residues. CDR3 bases: TGTGCCAGCAGTCCCCAGCGGCTCTCCTACGATGAACAGTTGTTC. Translating it yields CASSPQRLSYDEQLF.

The chain carries TRBV20-1 and TRBJ2-1, with D perhaps matching TRBD2 (6 bases). This CDR3 is 16 amino acids long. CDR1 and CDR2 from the germline V gene are DFQATT and SNEGSKA (reference sequence). Trimming took off 0 bases at V and 5 bases at J, with 17 bases between the two ends. The CDR3 DNA is TGCAGTGCTAGAGACCCTTCTCGGGGGATCCACAATGAGCAGTTCTTC. Its translation is CSARDPSRGIHNEQFF.

A word on this clonotype: This is likely a read error, given that the CDR3 carries no conserved phenylalanine or tryptophan at its end. J is TRBJ2-7 and V is TRBV11-2; TRBD2 aligns across 13 bases. CDR1 SGHAT and CDR2 FQNNGV come from the germline V gene. The V gene end was trimmed by 5 bases and the J gene end by 7 bases; junction bases not matched to a gene: 5. This CDR3 has 14 residues. In nucleotides, the CDR3 is TGTGCCAGCAGCCCAAGGACTAGCGGGGGAGAGCAGTACTTA. It is translated as CASSPRTSGGEQYL.

The J gene is TRBJ2-7, the V gene TRBV11-2; no clear D gene. CDR1 is SGHAT and CDR2 is FQNNGV in the germline V gene. The CDR3 consists of 12 residues. Trimming shortened V by 4 bases and J by 5 bases, and 9 bases separated the two germline ends. Here the CDR3 reads CASSSIPDEQYF. The CDR3 DNA follows: TGTGCCAGCAGCTCCATCCCTGACGAGCAGTACTTC.

This clonotype was found many times. The rearrangement uses TRBV20-1 and TRBJ2-1; D may be TRBD2 (6 bases). V lost 6 bases to trimming and J lost 5 bases, with 17 bases between them. Germline V CDR1 and CDR2: DFQATT, SNEGSKA (reference sequence). CDR3 length: 14 amino acids. The CDR3 protein is CSAPAGGGDNEQFF. The CDR3 DNA reads as TGCAGTGCCCCAGCGGGTGGAGGGGACAATGAGCAGTTCTTC.

This clonotype was counted at least ten times. The V and J genes are TRBV5-1 and TRBJ1-2, with D possibly TRBD1 on 5 matching bases. The CDR3 is made up of 13 amino acids. Germline CDR1 reads SGHRS; CDR2 reads YFSETQ. The ends were cut back, 1 base at V and 7 bases at J, with 11 bases in the middle. The CDR3 bases are TGCGCCAGCAGCTTGATCGGGGCGCGTGGCTACACCTTC. It yields the protein CASSLIGARGYTF.